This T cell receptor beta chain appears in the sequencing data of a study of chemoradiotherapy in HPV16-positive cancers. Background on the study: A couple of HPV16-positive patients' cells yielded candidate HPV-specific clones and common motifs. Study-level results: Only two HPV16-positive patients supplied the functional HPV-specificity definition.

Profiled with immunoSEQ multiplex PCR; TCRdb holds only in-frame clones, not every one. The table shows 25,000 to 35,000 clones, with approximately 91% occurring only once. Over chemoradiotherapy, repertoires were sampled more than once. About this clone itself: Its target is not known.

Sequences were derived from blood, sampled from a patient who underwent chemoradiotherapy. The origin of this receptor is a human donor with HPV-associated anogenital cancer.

CDR3 nucleotide sequence: TGTGCCAGCAGTGACGAGGGAATAGCCAAAAACATTCAGTACTTC. It yields the protein CASSDEGIAKNIQYF. This chain uses TRBV2 with TRBJ2-4; possibly TRBD2 for D (5 bases). V lost 3 bases, J lost 0 bases, and 9 bases lay in between. The CDR3 loop spans 15 amino acids. Germline V gene lookup returns CDR1 SNHLY and CDR2 FYNNEI.